This paragraph covers one TCR beta chain sequence. Per the original data handling: Amplified reference gene primers provided the basis for estimating nucleated cell counts. Clones were read by immunoSEQ multiplex PCR, and TCRdb kept only the in-frame ones, dropping some. The D gene and trimming were derived from the DNA, and the V and J assignments and clone size from that table. The sample carries fewer than 200,000 clones, 88% recorded once. These data belong to a study of blood T cell repertoires in COVID-19. Looking at the study overall: The United States, Italy and Spain provided the acute and convalescent COVID-19 samples. Sources were T cells, B-cell-depleted T cells, or PBMCs; the material itself was cDNA or gDNA.

The origin of this receptor is a man aged 45-65 years who had recovered from COVID-19. Specimen: peripheral blood.

The CDR3 sequence is CASSPGPGGYTF. CDR3 bases: TGTGCCAGCAGTCCAGGTCCGGGAGGCTACACCTTC. The chain employs TRBV28 and TRBJ1-2; no reliable D call. From germline, CDR1 is MDHEN and CDR2 SYDVKM. Trimming left V 5 bases short and J 8 bases short, with 12 bases between. The CDR3 is 12 residues long.